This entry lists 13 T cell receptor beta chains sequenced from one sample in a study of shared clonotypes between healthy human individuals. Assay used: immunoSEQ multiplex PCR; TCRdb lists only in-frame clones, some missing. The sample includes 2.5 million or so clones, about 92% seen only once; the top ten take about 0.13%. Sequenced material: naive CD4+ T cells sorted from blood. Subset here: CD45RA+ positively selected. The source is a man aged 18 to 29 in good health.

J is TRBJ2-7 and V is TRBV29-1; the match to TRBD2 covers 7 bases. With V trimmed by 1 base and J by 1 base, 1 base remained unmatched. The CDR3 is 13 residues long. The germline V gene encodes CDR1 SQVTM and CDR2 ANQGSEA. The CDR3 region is CSVEGTRSYEQYF. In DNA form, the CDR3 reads TGCAGCGTTGAAGGGACTAGATCCTACGAGCAGTACTTC.

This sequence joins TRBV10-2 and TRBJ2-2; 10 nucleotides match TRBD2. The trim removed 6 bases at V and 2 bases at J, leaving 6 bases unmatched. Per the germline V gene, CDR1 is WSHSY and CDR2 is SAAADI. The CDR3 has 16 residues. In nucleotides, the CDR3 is TGCGCCAGCAGGGCTAGCGGGAGAATTAACACCGGGGAGCTGTTTTTT. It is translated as CASRASGRINTGELFF.

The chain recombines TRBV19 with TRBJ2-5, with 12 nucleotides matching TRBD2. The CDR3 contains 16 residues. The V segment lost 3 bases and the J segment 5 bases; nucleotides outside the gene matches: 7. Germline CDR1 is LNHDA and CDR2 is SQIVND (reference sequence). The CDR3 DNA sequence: TGTGCCAGTAGTATTGCTAGCGGGAGGGCCGGGGAGACCCAGTACTTC. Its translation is CASSIASGRAGETQYF.

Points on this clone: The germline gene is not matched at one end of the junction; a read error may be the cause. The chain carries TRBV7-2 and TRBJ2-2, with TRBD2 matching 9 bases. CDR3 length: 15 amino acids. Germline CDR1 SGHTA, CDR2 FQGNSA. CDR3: CASRLAGANTGELFF. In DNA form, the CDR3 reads TGTGCCAGCAGGTTAGCGGGAGCGAACACCGGGGAGCTGTTTTTT.

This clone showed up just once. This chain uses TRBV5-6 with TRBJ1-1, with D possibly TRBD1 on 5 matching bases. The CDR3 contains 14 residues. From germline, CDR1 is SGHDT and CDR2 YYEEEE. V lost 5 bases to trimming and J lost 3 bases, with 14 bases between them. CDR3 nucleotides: TGTGCCAGCAGTTACGGGGGTCCGTACACTGAAGCTTTCTTT. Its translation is CASSYGGPYTEAFF.

As DNA, the CDR3 is TGTGCCAGCAGCTTCTTACTAGCGGTGAACACCGGGGAGCTGTTTTTT. It encodes CASSFLLAVNTGELFF. This chain connects TRBV5-8 to TRBJ2-2, with 8 bases lining up with TRBD2. The CDR3 loop spans 16 amino acids. Germline V gene sequence: CDR1 SGHTS, CDR2 YDEGEE. J lost 1 base, V lost 2 bases, and 4 bases had no gene match.

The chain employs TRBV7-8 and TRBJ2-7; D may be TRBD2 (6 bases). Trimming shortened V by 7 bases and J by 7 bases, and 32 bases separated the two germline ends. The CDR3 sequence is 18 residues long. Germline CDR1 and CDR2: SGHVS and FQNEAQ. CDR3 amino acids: CASTRSARTGTPVGEQYF. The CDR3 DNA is TGTGCCAGCACCCGATCGGCCCGCACCGGGACTCCCGTAGGGGAGCAGTACTTC.

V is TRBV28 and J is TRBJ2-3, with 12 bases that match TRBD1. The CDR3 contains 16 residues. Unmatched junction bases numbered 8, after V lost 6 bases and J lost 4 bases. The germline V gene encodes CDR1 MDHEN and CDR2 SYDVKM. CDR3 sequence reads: CASRGGTGGLADTQYF. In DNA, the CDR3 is TGTGCCAGCAGGGGGGGGACAGGGGGCCTCGCAGATACGCAGTATTTT.

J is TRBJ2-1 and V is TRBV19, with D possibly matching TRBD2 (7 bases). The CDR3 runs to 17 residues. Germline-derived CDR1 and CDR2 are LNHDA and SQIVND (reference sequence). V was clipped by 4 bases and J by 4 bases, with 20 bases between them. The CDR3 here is CASSTTRPGGRYNEQFF. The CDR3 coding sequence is TGTGCCAGTAGTACCACGCGTCCCGGGGGGCGGTACAATGAGCAGTTCTTC.

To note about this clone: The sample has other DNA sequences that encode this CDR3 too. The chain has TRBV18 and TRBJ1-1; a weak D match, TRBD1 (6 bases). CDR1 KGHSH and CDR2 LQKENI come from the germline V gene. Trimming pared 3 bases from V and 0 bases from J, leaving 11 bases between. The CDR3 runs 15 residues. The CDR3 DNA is TGTGCCAGCTCACCTATAACAGGGCTGAACACTGAAGCTTTCTTT. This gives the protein CASSPITGLNTEAFF.

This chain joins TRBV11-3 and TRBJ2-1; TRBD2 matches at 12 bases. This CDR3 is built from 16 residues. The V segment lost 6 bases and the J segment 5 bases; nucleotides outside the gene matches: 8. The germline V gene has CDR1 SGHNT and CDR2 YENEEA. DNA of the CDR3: TGTGCCAGCAGTTCGGGACTAGCGGGCTTGAACAATGAGCAGTTCTTC. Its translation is CASSSGLAGLNNEQFF. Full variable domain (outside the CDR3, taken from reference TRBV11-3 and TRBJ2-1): EAGVVQSPRYKIIEKKQPVAFWCNPISGHNTLYWYLQNLGQGPELLIRYENEEAVDDSQLPKDRFSAERLKGVDSTLKIQPAELGDSAVYLCASSSGLAGLNNEQFFGPGTRLTVL.

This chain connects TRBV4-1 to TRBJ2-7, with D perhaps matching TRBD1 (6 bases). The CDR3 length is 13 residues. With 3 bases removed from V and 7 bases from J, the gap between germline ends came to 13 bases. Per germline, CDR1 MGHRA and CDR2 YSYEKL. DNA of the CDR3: TGCGCCAGCAGCCACCCTGACAGGCGAGAGCAGTACTTC. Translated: CASSHPDRREQYF.

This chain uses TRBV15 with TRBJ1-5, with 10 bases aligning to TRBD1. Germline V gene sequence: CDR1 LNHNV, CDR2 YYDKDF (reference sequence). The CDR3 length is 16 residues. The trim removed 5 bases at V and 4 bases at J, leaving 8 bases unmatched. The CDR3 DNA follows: TGTGCCACCAGCCTGCGGACAGGGGGTAGAAATCAGCCCCAGCATTTT. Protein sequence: CATSLRTGGRNQPQHF.